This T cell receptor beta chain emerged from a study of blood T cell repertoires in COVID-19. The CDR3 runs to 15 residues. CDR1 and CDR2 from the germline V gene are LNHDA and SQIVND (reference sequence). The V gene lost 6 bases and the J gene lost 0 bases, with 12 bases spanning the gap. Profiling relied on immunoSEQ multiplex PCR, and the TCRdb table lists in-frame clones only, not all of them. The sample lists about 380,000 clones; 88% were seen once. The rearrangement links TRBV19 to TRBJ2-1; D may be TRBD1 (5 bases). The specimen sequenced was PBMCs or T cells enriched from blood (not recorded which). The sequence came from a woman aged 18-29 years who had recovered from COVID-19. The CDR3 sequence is CASRMQGSSYNEQFF. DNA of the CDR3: TGTGCCAGTAGGATGCAGGGTAGCTCCTACAATGAGCAGTTCTTC.